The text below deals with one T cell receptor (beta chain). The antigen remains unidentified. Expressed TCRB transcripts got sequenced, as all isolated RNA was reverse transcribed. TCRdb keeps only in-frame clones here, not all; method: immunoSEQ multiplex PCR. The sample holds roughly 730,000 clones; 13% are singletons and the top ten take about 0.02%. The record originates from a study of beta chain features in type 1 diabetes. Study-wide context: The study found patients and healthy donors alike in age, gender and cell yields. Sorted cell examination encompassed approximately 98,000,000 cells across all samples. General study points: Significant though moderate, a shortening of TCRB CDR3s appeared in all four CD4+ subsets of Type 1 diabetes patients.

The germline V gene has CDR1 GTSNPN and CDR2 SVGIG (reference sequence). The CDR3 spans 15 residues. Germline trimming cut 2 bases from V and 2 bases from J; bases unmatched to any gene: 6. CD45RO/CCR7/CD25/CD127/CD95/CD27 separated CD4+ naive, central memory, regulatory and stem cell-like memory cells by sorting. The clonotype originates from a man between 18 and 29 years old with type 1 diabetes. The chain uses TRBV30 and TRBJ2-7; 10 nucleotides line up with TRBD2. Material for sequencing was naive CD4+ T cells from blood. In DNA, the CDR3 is TGTGCCTGGAGTACAGGACTAGCGGCTCCCTACGAGCAGTACTTC. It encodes CAWSTGLAAPYEQYF.